This TCR beta chain was identified in a study of blood T cell repertoires in COVID-19. The junction had 13 bases not matched to a gene; V was cut back by 0 bases and J by 5 bases. The germline V gene has CDR1 SGHRS and CDR2 YFSETQ. This CDR3 is 18 amino acids long. Produced via immunoSEQ multiplex PCR; TCRdb's table is partial and in-frame only. The data show 100,000 to 150,000 clones, about four fifths seen once. Sequencing was done on a sample of peripheral blood. This sequence originates from a man younger than 45 with COVID-19, enrolled during active disease. The rearrangement joins TRBV5-1 to TRBJ2-5; 10 positions agree with TRBD2. The CDR3 loop reads CASSLGPGAGGPGETQYF. Written as DNA, the CDR3 is TGCGCCAGCAGCTTGGGCCCAGGAGCGGGAGGGCCGGGGGAGACCCAGTACTTC.